The present T cell receptor (beta chain) was sequenced within a study of cytomegalovirus exposure and HLA in healthy donors. CDR3 size: 14 residues. From germline, CDR1 is LGHNA and CDR2 YSLEER. V lost 3 bases and J lost 0, with 7 bases in between. The protocol was immunoSEQ multiplex PCR, while the TCRdb copy is restricted to in-frame clones and leaves out a portion. This table has around 60,000 clones, roughly 94% appearing once. This clonotype was obtained from a man younger than 35 in good health and CMV-seropositive. The chain carries TRBV4-3 and TRBJ2-3; no reliable D call. Input material: PBMCs. The chain's CDR3 is CASSQTFSTDTQYF. The DNA for the CDR3 is TGCGCCAGCAGCCAGACATTTAGCACAGATACGCAGTATTTT.